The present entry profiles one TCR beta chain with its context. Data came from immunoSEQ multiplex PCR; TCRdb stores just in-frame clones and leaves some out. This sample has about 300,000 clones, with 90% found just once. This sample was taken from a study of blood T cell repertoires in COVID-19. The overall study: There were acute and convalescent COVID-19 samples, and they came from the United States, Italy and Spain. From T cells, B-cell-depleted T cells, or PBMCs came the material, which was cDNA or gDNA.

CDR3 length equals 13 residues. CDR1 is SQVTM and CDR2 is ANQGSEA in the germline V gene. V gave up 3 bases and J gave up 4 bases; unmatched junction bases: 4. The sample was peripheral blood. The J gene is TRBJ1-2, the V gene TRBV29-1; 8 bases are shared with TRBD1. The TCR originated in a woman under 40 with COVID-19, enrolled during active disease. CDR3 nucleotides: TGCAGCGTTGAGGGGACAGGTCCCTATGGCTACACCTTC. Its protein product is CSVEGTGPYGYTF.